Each of the 21 T cell receptor beta chains below was sequenced from the same sample in a study of T cell changes during pregnancy in multiple sclerosis. Clones were read by immunoSEQ multiplex PCR, and TCRdb kept only the in-frame ones, dropping some. Among around 30,000 clones listed, 85% were seen once. Sequenced here: CD8+ T cells from peripheral blood mononuclear cells, sampled after pregnancy. The source of these receptors is a female donor with multiple sclerosis, enrolled in a pregnancy study.

Note on this clone: The same CDR3 arises from other DNA sequences in this sample as well. The V gene is TRBV5-1, the J gene TRBJ2-1; 9 nucleotides agree with TRBD2. This CDR3 contains 16 residues. Germline V CDR1 and CDR2: SGHRS, YFSETQ. V lost 0 bases and J lost 2; bases outside the gene matches: 3. CDR3 protein: CASSLAAGGPYNEQFF. The CDR3 nucleotides are TGCGCCAGCAGCTTGGCCGCGGGGGGGCCCTACAATGAGCAGTTCTTC.

This clone was counted many times. This chain links TRBV6-5 with TRBJ2-7; tentative D call: TRBD1 (5 bases). The CDR3 covers 15 residues. The V end was cut by 5 bases, the J end by 2 bases, with 16 bases between. Per germline, CDR1 MNHEY and CDR2 SVGAGI. As DNA, the CDR3 is TGTGCCAGCAGTACGACAGCCGGGCCCACCTACGAGCAGTACTTC. Its protein is CASSTTAGPTYEQYF.

The chain uses TRBV5-4 and TRBJ1-1; D gene unclear. Trimming left V 2 bases short and J 1 base short, with 9 bases between. The length of the CDR3 is 14 residues. CDR1 and CDR2 from the germline V gene are SGHNT and YYREEE (reference sequence). CDR3: CASSFKGGNTEAFF. In DNA, the CDR3 is TGTGCCAGCAGCTTTAAGGGAGGGAACACTGAAGCTTTCTTT.

V is TRBV10-2 and J is TRBJ1-6; D might be TRBD1 (5 bases). This CDR3 region has 16 residues. Germline V gene data show CDR1 as WSHSY and CDR2 as SAAADI. Trimming stripped 3 bases from V and 2 bases from J, with 11 bases between. The CDR3 nucleotides are TGCGCCAGCAGTGACGGGGGGGACCCCTATAATTCACCCCTCCACTTT. Protein product: CASSDGGDPYNSPLHF.

This clone has just one count. This sequence joins TRBV28 and TRBJ1-1; D is unresolved. CDR1 is MDHEN, CDR2 SYDVKM, per germline. The CDR3 spans 15 residues. With 4 bases removed from V and 1 base from J, the gap between germline ends came to 13 bases. Here the CDR3 reads CASSYPEEGNTEAFF. The CDR3 DNA sequence: TGTGCCAGCAGTTATCCCGAAGAGGGGAACACTGAAGCTTTCTTT.

V is TRBV7-9 and J is TRBJ2-7, with 7 bases matching TRBD2. The trim removed 1 base at V and 5 bases at J, leaving 5 bases unmatched. Germline V CDR1 and CDR2: SEHNR, FQNEAQ (reference sequence). This CDR3 has 14 residues. CDR3 DNA: TGTGCCAGCAGCTTAGACCGGGGGGTGGACGAGCAGTACTTC. Protein product: CASSLDRGVDEQYF.

The chain recombines TRBV4-3 with TRBJ2-7; TRBD2 aligns across 14 bases. The CDR3 is made up of 16 amino acids. CDR1 LGHNA and CDR2 YSLEER come from the germline V gene. V lost 3 bases and J lost 3; bases outside the gene matches: 4. CDR3 sequence reads: CASSQGLAGVYYEQYF. In DNA form, the CDR3 reads TGCGCCAGCAGCCAGGGACTAGCGGGGGTTTACTACGAGCAGTACTTC.

The chain is built from TRBV6-6 and TRBJ2-7; TRBD2 matches 7 bases. Germline V lookup: CDR1 MNHNY, CDR2 SVGAGI (reference sequence). The ends lost 0 bases at V and 4 bases at J; junction bases unmatched: 6. The CDR3 runs 15 residues. Here the CDR3 reads CASSYSRDYPYEQYF. The CDR3 DNA reads as TGTGCCAGCAGTTACTCCCGGGACTACCCGTACGAGCAGTACTTC.

The chain couples TRBV10-3 to TRBJ1-6; TRBD1 aligns across 7 bases. CDR1 and CDR2 from the germline V gene are ENHRY and SYGVKD. The CDR3 is made up of 14 amino acids. The V gene end was trimmed by 4 bases and the J gene end by 9 bases; junction bases not matched to a gene: 6. This CDR3 is CAISVDRAASPLHF. The CDR3 DNA reads TGTGCCATCAGTGTCGACAGGGCTGCTTCACCCCTCCACTTT.

The chain combines TRBV27 with TRBJ1-5; no firm D call. The germline V and J ends were trimmed by 3 bases and 5 bases, with 8 bases remaining between them. The CDR3 sequence is 13 residues long. Germline V gene sequence: CDR1 MNHEY, CDR2 SMNVEV (reference sequence). The CDR3 coding sequence is TGTGCCAGCAGTTTGACAAGTTATCAGCCCCAGCATTTT. As protein: CASSLTSYQPQHF.

This clone rates as medium-sized. The V call is TRBV5-5, the J call TRBJ1-6, with a weak D call TRBD1 (5 bases). CDR3 length equals 16 residues. Deletions cut 3 bases from V and 9 bases from J, with 19 bases between. Per the germline V gene, CDR1 is SGHKS and CDR2 is YYEKEE (reference sequence). The chain's CDR3 is CASSSGRGMVSSPLHF. The CDR3 nucleotides are TGTGCCAGCAGCTCAGGAAGGGGAATGGTCTCTTCACCCCTCCACTTT.

The V call is TRBV6-5, the J call TRBJ2-1, with 9 bases that match TRBD1. The V segment lost 2 bases and the J segment 6 bases; nucleotides outside the gene matches: 5. This CDR3 contains 15 residues. CDR1 MNHEY and CDR2 SVGAGI come from the germline V gene. The CDR3 reads CASSYGTGNRNEQFF. The CDR3 DNA sequence: TGTGCCAGCAGTTACGGGACAGGGAACCGCAATGAGCAGTTCTTC.

In this sample, this clone turned up once. The V call is TRBV27, the J call TRBJ2-1, with 7 bases identical to TRBD2. CDR1 and CDR2 (germline): MNHEY, SMNVEV (reference sequence). This CDR3 region has 14 residues. V gave up 6 bases and J gave up 3 bases; unmatched junction bases: 5. The chain's CDR3 is CASSSGGLYNEQFF. The CDR3 nucleotides read TGTGCCAGCAGCTCGGGAGGACTCTACAATGAGCAGTTCTTC.

The V gene is TRBV18, the J gene TRBJ1-1, with D uncertain. The CDR3 spans 15 residues. V lost 0 bases to trimming and J lost 0 bases, with 8 bases between them. The germline CDR1 and CDR2 sequences are KGHSH and LQKENI. CDR3 DNA: TGTGCCAGCTCACCACCGGAGAAAGTGAACACTGAAGCTTTCTTT. Its translation is CASSPPEKVNTEAFF.

This clone appeared once. The rearrangement joins TRBV28 to TRBJ2-2; TRBD1 agrees at 12 bases. V was pared by 4 bases and J by 7 bases, with 10 bases of the junction left unmatched. In germline, CDR1 is MDHEN, CDR2 SYDVKM. The CDR3 sequence is 17 residues long. DNA of the CDR3: TGTGCCAGCAGTTATTTTGGGGGGACAGGGGGCATCGGGGAGCTGTTTTTT. Residues: CASSYFGGTGGIGELFF.

The chain couples TRBV28 to TRBJ2-3; D gene uncertain. The CDR3 runs to 14 residues. Germline V gene data show CDR1 as MDHEN and CDR2 as SYDVKM. V lost 3 bases and J lost 2, with 9 bases in between. CDR3 residues: CASSFGTDTDTQYF. The CDR3 coding sequence is TGTGCCAGCAGTTTCGGAACAGACACAGATACGCAGTATTTT. Using reference TRBV28 and TRBJ2-3 for the parts outside the CDR3, the full variable domain is DVKVTQSSRYLVKRTGEKVFLECVQDMDHENMFWYRQDPGLGLRLIYFSYDVKMKEKGDIPEGYSVSREKKERFSLILESASTNQTSMYLCASSFGTDTDTQYFGPGTRLTVL.

This clone is a singleton in its sample. V is TRBV27 and J is TRBJ2-1; maybe TRBD1 (6 bases). The CDR3 has 14 residues. Trimming shortened V by 6 bases and J by 4 bases, and 13 bases separated the two germline ends. CDR1 and CDR2 from the germline V gene are MNHEY and SMNVEV (reference sequence). The DNA for the CDR3 is TGTGCCAGCAGCCTAGACGGACAGTACAATGAGCAGTTCTTC. It is translated as CASSLDGQYNEQFF.

This clone showed up just once. In nucleotides, the CDR3 is TGTGCCAGCGGATCTCCTTCGGGACAGGTGCTGAACACTGAAGCTTTCTTT. Protein product: CASGSPSGQVLNTEAFF. This rearrangement joins TRBV13 to TRBJ1-1; 8 bases fit TRBD1. Germline V gene sequence: CDR1 PRHDT, CDR2 FYEKMQ (reference sequence). With V trimmed by 8 bases and J by 0 bases, 14 bases remained unmatched. CDR3 length: 17 amino acids.

This chain links TRBV5-8 with TRBJ2-5; 10 bases fit TRBD2. With V trimmed by 5 bases and J by 2 bases, 6 bases remained unmatched. The CDR3 loop spans 15 amino acids. Per the germline V gene, CDR1 is SGHTS and CDR2 is YDEGEE. The CDR3 is CASRWGLAQQETQYF. Here the CDR3 DNA reads TGTGCCAGCAGGTGGGGACTAGCGCAACAAGAGACCCAGTACTTC.

The rearrangement joins TRBV4-1 to TRBJ2-1, with 12 bases lining up with TRBD2. V shed 5 bases and J 8 bases; nucleotides not matched to a gene: 7. The CDR3 contains 15 residues. In germline, CDR1 is MGHRA, CDR2 YSYEKL. Here the CDR3 reads CASSYLAGGHYEQFF. The DNA for the CDR3 is TGCGCCAGCAGCTACCTAGCGGGGGGGCATTATGAGCAGTTCTTC.

This sequence joins TRBV5-1 and TRBJ2-1; maybe TRBD2 (6 bases). V dropped 5 bases and J dropped 2 bases, with 14 bases sitting between them. Germline CDR1 SGHRS, CDR2 YFSETQ. This CDR3 has 15 residues. CDR3 in amino acids: CASSLAEGTYNEQFF. The CDR3 bases are TGCGCCAGCAGTTTAGCGGAGGGCACCTACAATGAGCAGTTCTTC.